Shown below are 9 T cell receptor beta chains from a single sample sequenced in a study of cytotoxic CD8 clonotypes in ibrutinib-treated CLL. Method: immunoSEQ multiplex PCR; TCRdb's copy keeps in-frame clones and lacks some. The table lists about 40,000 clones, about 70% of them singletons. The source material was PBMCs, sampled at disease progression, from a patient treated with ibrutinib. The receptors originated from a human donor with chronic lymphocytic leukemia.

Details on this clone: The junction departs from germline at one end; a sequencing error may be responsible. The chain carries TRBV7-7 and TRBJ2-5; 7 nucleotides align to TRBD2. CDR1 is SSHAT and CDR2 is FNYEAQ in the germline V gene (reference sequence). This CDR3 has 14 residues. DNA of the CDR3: TGTGCTAGCAGCCCGGAGCGGGGACTAGAGACCCAGTACTTC. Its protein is CASSPERGLETQYF.

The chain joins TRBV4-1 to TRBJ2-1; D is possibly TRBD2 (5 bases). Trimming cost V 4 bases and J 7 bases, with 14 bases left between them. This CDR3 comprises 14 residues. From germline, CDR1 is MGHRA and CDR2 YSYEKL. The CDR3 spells CASSPSADFNEQFF. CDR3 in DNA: TGCGCCAGCAGCCCTTCGGCGGACTTTAATGAGCAGTTCTTC.

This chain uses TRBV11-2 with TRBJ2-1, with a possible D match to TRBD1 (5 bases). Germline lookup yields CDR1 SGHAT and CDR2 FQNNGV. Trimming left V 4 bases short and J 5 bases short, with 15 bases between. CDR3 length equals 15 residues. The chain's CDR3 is CASSSPAGLHNEQFF. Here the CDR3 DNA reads TGTGCCAGCAGCTCGCCGGCAGGGCTACACAATGAGCAGTTCTTC.

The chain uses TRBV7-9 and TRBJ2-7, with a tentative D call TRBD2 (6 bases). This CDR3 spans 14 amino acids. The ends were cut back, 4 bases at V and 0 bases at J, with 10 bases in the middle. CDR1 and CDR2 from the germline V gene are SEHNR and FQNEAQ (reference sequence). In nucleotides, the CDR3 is TGTGCCAGCAGCTCCCTGGGAGGCTCCTACGAGCAGTACTTC. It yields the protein CASSSLGGSYEQYF.

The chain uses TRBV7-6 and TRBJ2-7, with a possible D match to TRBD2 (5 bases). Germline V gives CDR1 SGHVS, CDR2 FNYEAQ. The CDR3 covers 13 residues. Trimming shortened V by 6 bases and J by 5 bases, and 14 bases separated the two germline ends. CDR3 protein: CASRQREIDEQYF. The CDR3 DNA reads TGTGCCAGCAGGCAGAGGGAGATCGACGAGCAGTACTTC. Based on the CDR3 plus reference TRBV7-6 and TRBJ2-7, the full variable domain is GAGVSQSPRYKVTKRGQDVALRCDPISGHVSLYWYRQALGQGPEFLTYFNYEAQQDKSGLPNDRFSAERPEGSISTLTIQRTEQRDSAMYRCASRQREIDEQYFGPGTRLTVT.

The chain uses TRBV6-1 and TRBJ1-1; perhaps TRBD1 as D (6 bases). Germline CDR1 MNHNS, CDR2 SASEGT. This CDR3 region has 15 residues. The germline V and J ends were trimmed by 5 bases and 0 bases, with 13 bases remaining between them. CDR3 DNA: TGTGCCAGCAGTCCGCGGACAGTGCTGAACACTGAAGCTTTCTTT. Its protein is CASSPRTVLNTEAFF.

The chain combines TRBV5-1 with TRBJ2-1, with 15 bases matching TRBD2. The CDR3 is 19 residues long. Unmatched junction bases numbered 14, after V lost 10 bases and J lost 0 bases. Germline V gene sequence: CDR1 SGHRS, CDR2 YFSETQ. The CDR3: CAVGPGLAGGPSSYNEQFF. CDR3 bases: TGCGCCGTGGGACCCGGACTAGCGGGAGGGCCTAGCTCCTACAATGAGCAGTTCTTC.

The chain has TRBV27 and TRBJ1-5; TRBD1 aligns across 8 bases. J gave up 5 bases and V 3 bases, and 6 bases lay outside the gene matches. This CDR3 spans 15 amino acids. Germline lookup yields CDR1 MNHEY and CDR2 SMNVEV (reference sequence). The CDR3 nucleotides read TGTGCCAGCAGTTTTGGGACAGGTTGGGATCAGCCCCAGCATTTT. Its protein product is CASSFGTGWDQPQHF.

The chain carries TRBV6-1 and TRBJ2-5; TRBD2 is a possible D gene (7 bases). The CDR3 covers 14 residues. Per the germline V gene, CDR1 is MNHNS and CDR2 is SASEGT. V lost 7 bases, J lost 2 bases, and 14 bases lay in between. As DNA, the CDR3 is TGTGCCAGCACCTGGGGGGGGCTACAAGAGACCCAGTACTTC. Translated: CASTWGGLQETQYF.